The sequence of this TCR beta chain was determined in a study of T cells after posttransplantation cyclophosphamide. Study results and limitations: Later post-transplant blood repertoires were often dominated by donor CD8+ memory clones. Skin or GI-infiltrating T cells shared few TRB sequences with blood.

Produced via immunoSEQ multiplex PCR; TCRdb's table is partial and in-frame only. Of 6,100 or so clones in the sample, approximately 70% were seen once. There are 14 residues in the CDR3. Germline loops: CDR1 SGHRS, CDR2 YFSETQ. V lost 1 base and J lost 4, with 11 bases in between. Comment on this clone: Its antigen is not identified.

A marrow graft followed busulfan-fludarabine conditioning, with cyclophosphamide on days +3 and +4. J is TRBJ1-1 and V is TRBV5-1; D may be TRBD1 (5 bases). The input for sequencing was PBMCs, taken approximately 230 weeks after allogeneic stem cell transplant with posttransplant cyclophosphamide. The sequence derives from a male patient aged 25-45 years who received an allogeneic stem cell transplant from a related donor, was CMV-positive, and had acute GVHD only. Some of these T cells may belong to the graft donor. Here the CDR3 DNA reads TGCGCCAGCAGCTTGTGGAGGGGTGGCACTGAAGCTTTCTTT. This gives the protein CASSLWRGGTEAFF.